This T cell receptor beta chain was identified in a study of blood T cell repertoires in COVID-19. Study-wide context: The origin of the acute and convalescent COVID-19 samples was the United States, Italy and Spain. The analysed material was cDNA or gDNA that came from T cells, B-cell-depleted T cells, or PBMCs.

Study processing details: Reference gene primers were amplified, and this amplification served to estimate nucleated cell counts. Clones were read by immunoSEQ multiplex PCR, and TCRdb kept only the in-frame ones, dropping some. V, J and clone size were drawn from that table, and D and trimming were deduced from the DNA. Among roughly 350,000 clones listed, around 91% were seen once. V dropped 3 bases and J dropped 3 bases, with 8 bases sitting between them. Germline assignment: CDR1 SGHDN and CDR2 FVKESK. This CDR3 has 13 residues. The sequence was collected from a woman in her late teens or twenties who had recovered from COVID-19. J is TRBJ2-5 and V is TRBV14; D is undetermined. The sequencing sample was made of peripheral blood. The CDR3 here is CASSQQVKETQYF. The CDR3, as DNA: TGTGCCAGCAGCCAGCAGGTGAAAGAGACCCAGTACTTC.